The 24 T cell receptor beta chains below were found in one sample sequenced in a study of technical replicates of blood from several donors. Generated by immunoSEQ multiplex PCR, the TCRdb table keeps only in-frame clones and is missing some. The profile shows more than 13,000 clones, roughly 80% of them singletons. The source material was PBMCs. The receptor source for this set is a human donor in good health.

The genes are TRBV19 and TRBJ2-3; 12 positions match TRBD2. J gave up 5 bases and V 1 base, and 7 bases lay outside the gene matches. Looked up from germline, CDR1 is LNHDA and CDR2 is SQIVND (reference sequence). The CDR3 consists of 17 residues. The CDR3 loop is CASSIARLAGVGDTQYF. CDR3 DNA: TGTGCCAGTAGTATAGCCCGACTAGCGGGAGTGGGAGATACGCAGTATTTT.

CDR3 coding DNA: TGTGCCAGCAGTTTGGGACAGGGGGCCGGTGAGCAGTTCTTC. This translates into CASSLGQGAGEQFF. The rearrangement uses TRBV27 and TRBJ2-1; 12 bases match TRBD1. After removal of 3 bases from V and 9 bases from J, the junction contained 3 bases not matched to a gene. Looked up from germline, CDR1 is MNHEY and CDR2 is SMNVEV (reference sequence). There are 14 residues in the CDR3.

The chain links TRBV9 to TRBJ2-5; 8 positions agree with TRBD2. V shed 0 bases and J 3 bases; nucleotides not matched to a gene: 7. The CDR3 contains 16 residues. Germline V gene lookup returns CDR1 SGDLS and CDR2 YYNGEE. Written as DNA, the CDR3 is TGTGCCAGCAGCGTAGCTTCGGGAGGGCCTGAAGAGACCCAGTACTTC. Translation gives CASSVASGGPEETQYF.

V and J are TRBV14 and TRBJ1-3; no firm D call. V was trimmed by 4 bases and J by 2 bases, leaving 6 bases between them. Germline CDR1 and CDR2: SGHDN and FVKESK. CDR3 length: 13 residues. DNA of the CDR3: TGTGCCAGCAGCCGGACTACTGGAAACACCATATATTTT. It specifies CASSRTTGNTIYF.

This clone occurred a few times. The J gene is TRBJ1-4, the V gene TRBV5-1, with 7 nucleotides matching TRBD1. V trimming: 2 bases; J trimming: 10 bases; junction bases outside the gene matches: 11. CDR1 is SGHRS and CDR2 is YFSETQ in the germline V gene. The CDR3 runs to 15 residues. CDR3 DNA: TGCGCCAGCAGCTTAGGGACAGAGGAAGGTGGAAAACTGTTTTTT. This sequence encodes CASSLGTEEGGKLFF. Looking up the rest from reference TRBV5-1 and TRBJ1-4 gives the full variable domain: KAGVTQTPRYLIKTRGQQVTLSCSPISGHRSVSWYQQTPGQGLQFLFEYFSETQRNKGNFPGRFSGRQFSNSRSEMNVSTLELGDSALYLCASSLGTEEGGKLFFGSGTQLSVL.

CDR3 sequence: CASSPSQILEAFF. In DNA, the CDR3 is TGTGCCAGCTCACCTTCACAGATACTTGAAGCTTTCTTT. The V call is TRBV18, the J call TRBJ1-1; D gene ambiguous. This CDR3 has 13 residues. Trimming shortened V by 3 bases and J by 7 bases, and 12 bases separated the two germline ends. Looked up from germline, CDR1 is KGHSH and CDR2 is LQKENI.

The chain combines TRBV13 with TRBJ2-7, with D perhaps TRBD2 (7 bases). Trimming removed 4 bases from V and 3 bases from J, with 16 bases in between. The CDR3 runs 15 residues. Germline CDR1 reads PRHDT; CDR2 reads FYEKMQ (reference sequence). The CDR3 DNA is TGTGCCAGCAGCTCGACAGGAGGGGGGGACTACGAGCAGTACTTC. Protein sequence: CASSSTGGGDYEQYF.

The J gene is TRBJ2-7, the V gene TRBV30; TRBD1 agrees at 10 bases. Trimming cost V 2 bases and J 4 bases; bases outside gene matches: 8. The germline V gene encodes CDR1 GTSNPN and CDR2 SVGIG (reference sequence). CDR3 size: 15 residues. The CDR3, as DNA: TGTGCCTGGAGTCCAAGGGGACAGGGGCCTTACGAGCAGTACTTC. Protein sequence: CAWSPRGQGPYEQYF.

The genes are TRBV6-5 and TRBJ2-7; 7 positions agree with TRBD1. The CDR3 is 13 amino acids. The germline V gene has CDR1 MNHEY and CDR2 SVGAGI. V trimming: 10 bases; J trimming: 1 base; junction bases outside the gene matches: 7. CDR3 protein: CATTDRRSYEQYF. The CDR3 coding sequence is TGTGCCACCACGGACAGGCGATCCTACGAGCAGTACTTC.

In DNA, the CDR3 is TGTGCCAGCAGCTTAGTTGCCGGGACAGGGGGCGACGAGCAGTACTTC. Translating it yields CASSLVAGTGGDEQYF. This chain connects TRBV7-9 to TRBJ2-7; TRBD1 matches at 12 bases. The germline CDR1 and CDR2 sequences are SEHNR and FQNEAQ (reference sequence). The junction had 6 bases not matched to a gene; V was cut back by 1 base and J by 5 bases. The CDR3 sequence is 16 residues long.

The CDR3 coding sequence is TGCGCCAGCAGCCAAGATTCGGGGGGCTCTGGGGCCAACGTCCTGACTTTC. Residues: CASSQDSGGSGANVLTF. The chain links TRBV4-1 to TRBJ2-6; the match to TRBD2 covers 7 bases. The V segment lost 0 bases and the J segment 0 bases; nucleotides outside the gene matches: 2. Germline loops: CDR1 MGHRA, CDR2 YSYEKL. The CDR3 totals 17 residues.

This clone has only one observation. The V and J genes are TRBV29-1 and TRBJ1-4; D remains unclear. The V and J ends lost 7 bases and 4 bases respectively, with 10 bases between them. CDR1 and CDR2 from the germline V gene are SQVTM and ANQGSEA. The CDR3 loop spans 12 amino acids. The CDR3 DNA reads TGCAGCGGAGGTGGACTTAATGAAAAACTGTTTTTT. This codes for CSGGGLNEKLFF.

The CDR3 DNA sequence: TGTGCCAGCAGCGTGGGGGGGGATGGTTACGAGCAGTACTTC. Amino acid sequence: CASSVGGDGYEQYF. This chain uses TRBV9 with TRBJ2-7, with 7 nucleotides matching TRBD2. Trimming cost V 2 bases and J 4 bases; bases outside gene matches: 6. From germline, CDR1 is SGDLS and CDR2 YYNGEE. This CDR3 contains 14 residues.

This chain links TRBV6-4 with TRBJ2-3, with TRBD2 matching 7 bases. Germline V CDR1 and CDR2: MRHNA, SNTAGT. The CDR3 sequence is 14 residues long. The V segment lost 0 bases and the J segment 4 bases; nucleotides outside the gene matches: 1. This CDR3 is CASSDSREPDTQYF. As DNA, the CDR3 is TGTGCCAGCAGTGACTCGCGGGAGCCAGATACGCAGTATTTT.

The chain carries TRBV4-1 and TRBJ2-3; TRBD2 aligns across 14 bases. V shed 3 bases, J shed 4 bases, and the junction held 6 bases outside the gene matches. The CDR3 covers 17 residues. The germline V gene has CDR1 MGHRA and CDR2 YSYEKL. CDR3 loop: CASSHQGLAGVSDTQYF. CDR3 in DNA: TGCGCCAGCAGCCACCAGGGACTAGCGGGAGTTTCAGATACGCAGTATTTT.

The CDR3 DNA reads as TGTGCCAGCAGCAAAAAACCGGGGACAGTAAATCAGCCCCAGCATTTT. It yields the protein CASSKKPGTVNQPQHF. The chain is built from TRBV21-1 and TRBJ1-5; the table names TRBD1, a call not compared with the DNA. TRBV21-1 is a recognized pseudogene. This CDR3 region has 16 residues.

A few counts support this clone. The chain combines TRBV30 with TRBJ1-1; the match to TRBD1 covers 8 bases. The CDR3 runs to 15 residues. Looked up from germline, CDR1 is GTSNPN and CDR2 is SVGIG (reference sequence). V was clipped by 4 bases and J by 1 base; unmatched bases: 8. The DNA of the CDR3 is TGTGCCTGGACTTCCGGACAGGGCAGGAACACTGAAGCTTTCTTT. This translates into CAWTSGQGRNTEAFF.

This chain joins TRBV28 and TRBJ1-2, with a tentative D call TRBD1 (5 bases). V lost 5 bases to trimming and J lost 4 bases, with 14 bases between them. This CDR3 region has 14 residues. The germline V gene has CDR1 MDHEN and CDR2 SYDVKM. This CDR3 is CASSIEQETYGYTF. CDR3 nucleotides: TGTGCCAGCAGTATCGAACAGGAGACCTATGGCTACACCTTC.

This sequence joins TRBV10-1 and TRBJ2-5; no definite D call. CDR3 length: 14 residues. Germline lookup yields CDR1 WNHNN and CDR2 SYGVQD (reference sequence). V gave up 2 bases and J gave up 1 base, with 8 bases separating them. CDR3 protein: CASSETLVQETQYF. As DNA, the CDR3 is TGCGCCAGCAGTGAGACATTGGTCCAAGAGACCCAGTACTTC.

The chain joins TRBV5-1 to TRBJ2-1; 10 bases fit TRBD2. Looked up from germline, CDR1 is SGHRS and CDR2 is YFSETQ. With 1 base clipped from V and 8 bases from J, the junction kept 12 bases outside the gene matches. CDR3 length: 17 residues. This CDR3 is CASSLSLAGELRDEQFF. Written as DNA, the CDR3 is TGCGCCAGCAGCTTGTCTCTAGCGGGGGAATTGAGGGATGAGCAGTTCTTC.

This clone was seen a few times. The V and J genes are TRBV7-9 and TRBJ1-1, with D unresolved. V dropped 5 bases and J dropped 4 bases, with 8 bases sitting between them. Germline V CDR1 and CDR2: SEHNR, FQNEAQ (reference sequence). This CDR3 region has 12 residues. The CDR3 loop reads CASSRGSTEAFF. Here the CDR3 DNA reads TGTGCCAGCAGCCGAGGAAGCACTGAAGCTTTCTTT.

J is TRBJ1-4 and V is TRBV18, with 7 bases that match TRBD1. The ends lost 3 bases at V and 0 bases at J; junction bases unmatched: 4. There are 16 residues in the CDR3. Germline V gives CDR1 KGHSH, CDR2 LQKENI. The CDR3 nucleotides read TGTGCCAGCTCACCGGGACAGTCATCAACTAATGAAAAACTGTTTTTT. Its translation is CASSPGQSSTNEKLFF.

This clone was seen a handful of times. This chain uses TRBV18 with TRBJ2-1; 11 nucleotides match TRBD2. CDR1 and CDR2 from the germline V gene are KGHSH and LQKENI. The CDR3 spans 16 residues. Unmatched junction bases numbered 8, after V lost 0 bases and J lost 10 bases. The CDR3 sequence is CASSPPLAGGDGEQFF. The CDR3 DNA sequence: TGTGCCAGCTCACCACCCTTAGCGGGAGGGGACGGGGAGCAGTTCTTC.

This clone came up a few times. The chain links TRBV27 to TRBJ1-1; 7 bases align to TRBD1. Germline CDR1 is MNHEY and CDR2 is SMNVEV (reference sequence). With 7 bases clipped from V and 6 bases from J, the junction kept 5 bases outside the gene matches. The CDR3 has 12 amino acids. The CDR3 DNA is TGTGCCAGCACCTATGGACAGGCTGAAGCTTTCTTT. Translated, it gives CASTYGQAEAFF.